A selection of T cell receptor beta chains follows, all from one sample in a study of T cells in Graves' hyperthyroidism and ophthalmopathy. TCRdb reanalysed the multiplex PCR reads using MiXCR and keeps one entry per CDR3 protein. The sample has roughly 380,000 distinct CDR3 sequences, about 13% seen once. Material: blood. The receptors were gathered from a man younger than 40 with Graves' hyperthyroidism that later progressed to Graves' ophthalmopathy. Both conserved end residues are part of each CDR3. The order of the fields is J gene, V gene, clone size, D gene, CDR3 DNA, CDR3 protein. A D gene is named only where the DNA matches it firmly. Part of the rows lack a size; the others show once, few, many or a class for expanded clones.

TRBJ2-1 | TRBV27 | . | TRBD2 | TGTGCCAGCAGTTCCGGGACTAGCGGGGGGCTTTGGAATGAGCAGTTCTTC | CASSSGTSGGLWNEQFF
TRBJ2-1 | TRBV11-2 | many | . | TGTGCCAGCAGCTTAGATATTGGGGCGGGAAGCGATGAGCAGTTCTTC | CASSLDIGAGSDEQFF
TRBJ2-4 | TRBV10-3 | . | TRBD2 | TGTGCCATCAGTGAAAGGCGGGAGGGGACCAAAAACATTCAGTACTTC | CAISERREGTKNIQYF
TRBJ2-5 | TRBV3-1 | few | TRBD2 | TGTGCCGGCAGCCGCCTAGCGGGGGGGCAGGGAGAGACCCAGTACTTC | CAGSRLAGGQGETQYF
TRBJ2-2 | TRBV6-8 | many | TRBD1 | TGTGCCAGCAGCGAAGGACAGGGGAACACCGGGGAGCTGTTTTTT | CASSEGQGNTGELFF
TRBJ2-1 | TRBV4-1 | . | . | TGCGCCAGCAGCCAAGAAGGGGATTACAATGAGCAGTTCTTC | CASSQEGDYNEQFF
TRBJ1-1 | TRBV4-1 | . | . | TGCGCCAGCAGCCAGGCGGTAGTCACTGAAGCTTTCTTT | CASSQAVVTEAFF
TRBJ2-3 | TRBV12-3/TRBV12-4 | many | . | TGTGCCAGCAGTTTAGTTAGCGGCGCGCAGTATTTT | CASSLVSGAQYF
TRBJ1-2 | TRBV24-1 | many | TRBD1 | TGTGCCACCAGTGATACAGGGACAGGGGCAGGTGGCTACACCTTC | CATSDTGTGAGGYTF
TRBJ2-1 | TRBV12-3/TRBV12-4 | many | TRBD1 | TGTGCCAGCGGCCCAGACAGGGTAAGGAACAATGAGCAGTTCTTC | CASGPDRVRNNEQFF
TRBJ2-7 | TRBV6-1 | . | TRBD1 | TGTGCCAGCAACCGGGACAGGACCTACGAGCAGTACTTC | CASNRDRTYEQYF
TRBJ1-1 | TRBV6-1 | many | . | TGTGCCAGCATAGGGGTCCCTGAAGCTTTCTTT | CASIGVPEAFF
TRBJ2-1 | TRBV3-1 | few | . | TGTGCCAGCAGCCAGGCCGGGGGGCTGAGTGAGCAGTTCTTC | CASSQAGGLSEQFF
TRBJ1-1 | TRBV11-2 | many | . | TGTGCCAGCAGCTCTGGACTTGGTGAAGCTTTCTTT | CASSSGLGEAFF
TRBJ2-2 | TRBV15 | . | . | TGTGCCACCAGCGCGGGACTCTCGAACACCGGGGAGCTGTTTTTT | CATSAGLSNTGELFF
TRBJ1-2 | TRBV5-4 | few | . | TGTGCCAGCAGATTAACAGGGTTGACTAACTATGGCTACACCTTC | CASRLTGLTNYGYTF